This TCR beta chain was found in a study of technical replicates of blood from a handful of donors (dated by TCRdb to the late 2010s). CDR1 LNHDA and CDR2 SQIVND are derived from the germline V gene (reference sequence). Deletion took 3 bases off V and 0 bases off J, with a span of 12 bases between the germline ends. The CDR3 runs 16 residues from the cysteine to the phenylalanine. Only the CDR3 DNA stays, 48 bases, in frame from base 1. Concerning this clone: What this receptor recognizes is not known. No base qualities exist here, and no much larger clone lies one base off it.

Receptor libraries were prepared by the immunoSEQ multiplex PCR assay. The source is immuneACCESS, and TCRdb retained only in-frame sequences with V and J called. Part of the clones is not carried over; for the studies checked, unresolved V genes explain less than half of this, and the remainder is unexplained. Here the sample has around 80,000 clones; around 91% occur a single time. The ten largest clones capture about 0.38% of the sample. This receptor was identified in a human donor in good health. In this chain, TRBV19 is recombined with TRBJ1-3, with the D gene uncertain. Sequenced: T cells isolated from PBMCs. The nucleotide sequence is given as TGTGCCAGTAGTATCACGGGGATCAGCTCTGGAAACACCATATATTTT. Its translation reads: CASSITGISSGNTIYF. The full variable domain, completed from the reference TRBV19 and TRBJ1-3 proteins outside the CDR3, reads DGGITQSPKYLFRKEGQNVTLSCEQNLNHDAMYWYRQDPGQGLRLIYYSQIVNDFQKGDIAEGYSVSREKKESFPLTVTSAQKNPTAFYLCASSITGISSGNTIYFGEGSWLTVV.